The T cell receptor (beta chain) under discussion was sequenced for a study of T-cell memory formation after mild COVID-19 (dated by TCRdb to about 2021). Context from the whole study: TCR sequence clusters from the two donors were found to be largely donor specific. Longitudinal TCRalpha and TCRbeta repertoire sequencing tracked T-cell clones expanding and contracting after mild COVID-19 in two donors. The cohort was made up of two young adult volunteers, one female and one male, who were previously healthy. Overall study outcomes, separate from this receptor: Contracting CD4+ clones turned up mainly in the CM and EM memory subsets, whereas EMRA was where CD8+ clones were enriched. SARS-CoV-2 specificity of the second-wave clones peaking on day 37 was not confirmed. From day 15 to 85, contracting clones showed balanced CD4/CD8 phenotypes, whereas a second wave of clones that expanded from day 15 to 37 leaned towards CD4+. Some responding clones were detected in pre-infection memory, suggesting pre-existing cross-reactive memory T cells joined the SARS-CoV-2 response. The study covered only a couple of mild cases, and larger cohorts including severe cases with pre-infection samples were considered necessary.

Reading from cysteine to phenylalanine, the CDR3 counts 16 amino acids. Only CDR3 DNA is held: 48 bases, read in frame from base 1. Germline trimming amounts to 5 bases on V and 6 bases on J, with 10 as the count of junction bases outside the gene matches. CDR1 and CDR2 (MNHEY, SMNVEV) derive from the germline V gene (reference sequence). The reads were generated on an Illumina NovaSeq 6000. TCRalpha and TCRbeta cDNA libraries were built by 5'RACE with constant-segment primers, adding sample barcodes and unique molecular identifiers. RNA was extracted from every sample with Trizol reagent. Amplification of the libraries took two PCR steps, and the second step added a second sample barcode plus Illumina TruSeq adapters. Libraries were sequenced on an Illumina NovaSeq with 2 x 150 bp paired-end reads. As for the authors' bioinformatics: The reads were demultiplexed and collapsed into UMI-guided consensus sequences using migec v1.2.7. With mixcr v2.1.11, UMI consensuses were aligned to TRA and TRB V and J templates and assembled into clonotypes. Expanded or contracted clonotypes were those called significant by both edgeR and NoisET, with noise models trained on biological replicates. edgeR calls used a false discovery rate-adjusted p below 0.01 and a log2 fold-change threshold of 1. As an exploratory analysis of dynamics, PCA with hierarchical clustering was applied to max-normalized trajectories of the 1000 most abundant clonotypes. The CD4 or CD8 phenotype of responding clones was assigned using the separately sequenced CD4+ and CD8+ repertoires. TCRdb trimmed public reads at Q25 via fastp, called clones via MiXCR and kept in-frame beta chains. Duplicate CDR3 protein sequences are folded into a single record with the most common DNA and genes. The V and J calls and clone size come from TCRdb's table, not from the authors' own analysis. Within this sample are about 210,000 distinct CDR3 sequences, with 27% of them counted one time only. Around 10% of the sample is in the top ten clones.

This clonotype turned up a few times. Its antigen specificity is not known. Per-nucleotide qualities are absent, and no much larger clonotype sits a single base away. Ficoll-Paque density gradient centrifugation was the method used to isolate PBMCs. The sequence came from an adult woman who had mild COVID-19 (a few samples of this study predate the infection). The sample titles of this study are shuffled in the database, so cell type and time point are left out; the donor was told from shared clones. Sequencing used PBMCs or a T cell subset sorted from them (not recorded which). The chain employs TRBV27 and TRBJ2-3, and 11 junction bases match TRBD2. The CDR3: CASSTISGRAGDTQYF. The nucleotide sequence is TGTGCCAGCAGTACGATTAGCGGGAGGGCCGGGGATACGCAGTATTTT.